These 32 T cell receptor beta chains share one sample of origin, sequenced in a study of blood T cell repertoires in COVID-19 (dated by TCRdb to 2018 to 2020). Library preparation was by the immunoSEQ multiplex PCR assay. TCRdb took over this immuneACCESS table, retaining in-frame rearrangements with V and J assigned. Such tables are incomplete; in checked studies, under half of the missing clones stem from an unresolved V gene, and the remainder is unexplained. The sample contains approximately 310,000 clones, about 89% of them found a single time. Of the sample, around 8% falls within the top ten clones. The sequenced material came from peripheral blood. These receptors all come from a woman aged 45-65 years who had recovered from COVID-19.

This chain links TRBV1 with TRBJ2-5; the D call of TRBD2 is as the table states it, not checked on the DNA. TRBV1 is a known pseudogene. The CDR3 extends over 18 amino acids. Here the CDR3 DNA reads TGCACCAGCAGCCAAAAGGGACTAGCGGGGGCTTCCCAAGAGACCCAGTACTTC. Encoded protein: CTSSQKGLAGASQETQYF.

The chain is built from TRBV28 and TRBJ2-3; 7 bases are a match to TRBD1. Germline assignment: CDR1 MDHEN and CDR2 SYDVKM. The CDR3 extends over 15 amino acids. Trimming removed 6 bases from V and 0 bases from J; junction bases left unmatched: 6. CDR3 bases: TGTGCCAGCAGGAAGGGGGCACCAAGCACAGATACGCAGTATTTT. Residues: CASRKGAPSTDTQYF.

This clone was recorded only once. The chain links TRBV10-1 to TRBJ1-1, with D unclear. Germline assignment: CDR1 WNHNN and CDR2 SYGVQD (reference sequence). V lost 6 bases to trimming and J lost 1 base, with 12 bases between them. There are 14 residues in the CDR3. The CDR3 here is CASRTGSQNTEAFF. The DNA of the CDR3 is TGCGCCAGCAGGACGGGAAGTCAGAACACTGAAGCTTTCTTT.

The chain recombines TRBV25-1 with TRBJ2-7; possible D gene TRBD2, 6 bases. Germline V lookup: CDR1 MGHDK, CDR2 SYGVNS. CDR3 length: 14 residues. V dropped 6 bases and J dropped 0 bases, with 12 bases sitting between them. Here the CDR3 DNA reads TGTGCCAGCAGGGACTATGACCGCTCCTACGAGCAGTACTTC. Translation gives CASRDYDRSYEQYF.

The chain couples TRBV9 to TRBJ2-1, with D hard to call. Germline V gives CDR1 SGDLS, CDR2 YYNGEE. The ends were cut back, 1 base at V and 8 bases at J, with 10 bases in the middle. The CDR3 extends over 13 amino acids. CDR3 region: CASSVRFVDEQFF. In DNA, the CDR3 is TGTGCCAGCAGCGTAAGATTTGTAGATGAGCAGTTCTTC.

V usage is TRBV9 and J usage is TRBJ2-3; 10 bases agree with TRBD2. The V segment lost 2 bases and the J segment 4 bases; nucleotides outside the gene matches: 13. This CDR3 contains 18 residues. Germline-derived CDR1 and CDR2 are SGDLS and YYNGEE. The CDR3, as DNA: TGTGCCAGCAGCGTGGGACAGCGGGGGGGCCGGGTGTCAGATACGCAGTATTTT. Translation gives CASSVGQRGGRVSDTQYF.

This clone appeared a single time. The chain carries TRBV28 and TRBJ1-1, with D uncertain. The CDR3 has 14 amino acids. Germline V gene lookup returns CDR1 MDHEN and CDR2 SYDVKM. V was trimmed by 5 bases and J by 0 bases, leaving 10 bases between them. CDR3 amino acids: CASSQLLMNTEAFF. The CDR3 DNA sequence: TGTGCCAGCAGTCAACTTCTAATGAACACTGAAGCTTTCTTT.

This clone was recorded a few times. The rearrangement joins TRBV30 to TRBJ1-5; no reliable D call. Between the trimmed V and J ends, which lost 0 bases and 5 bases, there was a span of 8 bases. There are 13 residues in the CDR3. Germline V gene lookup returns CDR1 GTSNPN and CDR2 SVGIG (reference sequence). The CDR3 nucleotides read TGTGCCTGGAGTGTAACGCGCCATCAGCCCCAGCATTTT. Encoded protein: CAWSVTRHQPQHF.

There are a few counts of this clone. For the CDR3, the DNA is TGTGCCAGCAGCCAAGAGATAGGACTAGTCGGAGAGACCCAGTACTTC. It specifies CASSQEIGLVGETQYF. The chain is built from TRBV3-1 (or the pseudogene TRBV3-2) and TRBJ2-5, with 7 bases identical to TRBD2. The CDR3 totals 16 residues. V lost 0 bases to trimming and J lost 4 bases; unmatched junction nucleotides: 8. Germline assignment: CDR1 LGHDT and CDR2 YNNKEL (reference sequence).

This chain links TRBV19 with TRBJ2-1; D call uncertain. Trimming shortened V by 3 bases and J by 9 bases, and 9 bases separated the two germline ends. Germline V gene data show CDR1 as LNHDA and CDR2 as SQIVND (reference sequence). This CDR3 spans 12 amino acids. In DNA, the CDR3 is TGTGCCAGTAGTATTTCACGGTCTGAGCAGTTCTTC. This translates into CASSISRSEQFF.

The chain combines TRBV28 with TRBJ2-5; 8 positions match TRBD1. Germline-derived CDR1 and CDR2 are MDHEN and SYDVKM. V trimming: 4 bases; J trimming: 4 bases; junction bases outside the gene matches: 8. The CDR3 loop spans 15 amino acids. In nucleotides, the CDR3 is TGTGCCAGCAGTTCGACAGGGGCCAGGGGAGAGACCCAGTACTTC. Amino acid sequence: CASSSTGARGETQYF.

Only one count was recorded for this clone. The chain is built from TRBV28 and TRBJ1-2; D uncertain. With 2 bases removed from V and 3 bases from J, the gap between germline ends came to 7 bases. The germline V gene encodes CDR1 MDHEN and CDR2 SYDVKM. CDR3 size: 13 residues. The CDR3 DNA sequence: TGTGCCAGCAGTTTAGGGGAGGACTATGGCTACACCTTC. Its translation: CASSLGEDYGYTF.

The chain joins TRBV9 to TRBJ2-1; 9 bases agree with TRBD2. The CDR3 spans 15 residues. Germline V gene sequence: CDR1 SGDLS, CDR2 YYNGEE. V lost 3 bases and J lost 9; bases outside the gene matches: 10. The CDR3 reads CASSGSGSPGSEQFF. CDR3 in DNA: TGTGCCAGCAGCGGTAGCGGGAGTCCTGGAAGTGAGCAGTTCTTC.

This clone was seen more than once but under ten times. The chain employs TRBV15 and TRBJ2-7; tentatively, D is TRBD1 (6 bases). The CDR3 spans 15 residues. V lost 0 bases and J lost 1, with 10 bases in between. Looked up from germline, CDR1 is LNHNV and CDR2 is YYDKDF (reference sequence). CDR3 sequence (DNA): TGTGCCACCAGCAGAGAACGGACAGTTTCCTACGAGCAGTACTTC. This sequence encodes CATSRERTVSYEQYF.

J is TRBJ2-3 and V is TRBV19, with D possibly being TRBD1 (6 bases). The germline V gene has CDR1 LNHDA and CDR2 SQIVND (reference sequence). V dropped 6 bases and J dropped 2 bases, with 27 bases sitting between them. CDR3 length: 19 amino acids. CDR3: CASSRLQGSNAKATDTQYF. CDR3 nucleotide sequence: TGTGCCAGTAGCCGCTTACAGGGTTCGAACGCAAAAGCCACAGATACGCAGTATTTT.

V usage is TRBV16 and J usage is TRBJ2-5; D is uncertain. The CDR3 is 12 amino acids. Trimming cost V 2 bases and J 3 bases, with 4 bases left between them. The germline V gene encodes CDR1 KGHSY and CDR2 FQNENV. The CDR3 here is CASSQSEETQYF. CDR3 DNA sequence: TGTGCCAGCAGCCAAAGCGAAGAGACCCAGTACTTC.

V usage is TRBV3-1 (or the pseudogene TRBV3-2) and J usage is TRBJ2-2; 9 bases align to TRBD1. Germline V gene data show CDR1 as LGHDT and CDR2 as YNNKEL (reference sequence). The CDR3 is 17 residues long. V lost 3 bases, J lost 4 bases, and 9 bases stayed unmatched. The CDR3 coding sequence is TGTGCCAGCAGCCACTCTTCGACAGGGGGAGTCACCGGGGAGCTGTTTTTT. It translates to CASSHSSTGGVTGELFF.

V is TRBV11-3 and J is TRBJ2-1, with D hard to call. Germline lookup yields CDR1 SGHNT and CDR2 YENEEA. The V and J ends lost 0 bases and 7 bases respectively, with 7 bases between them. CDR3 size: 13 residues. The CDR3 DNA reads TGTGCCAGCAGCTTAGATCCCCAGAATGAGCAGTTCTTC. Its protein product is CASSLDPQNEQFF.

The chain carries TRBV7-2 and TRBJ2-1, with unresolved D. Trimming pared 3 bases from V and 5 bases from J, leaving 14 bases between. CDR1 and CDR2 (germline): SGHTA, FQGNSA. There are 15 residues in the CDR3. The CDR3 loop is CASSFRSTEHNEQFF. The CDR3 DNA is TGTGCCAGCAGCTTCCGGTCCACCGAACACAATGAGCAGTTCTTC.

The chain carries TRBV27 and TRBJ1-6, with unresolved D. V was pared by 4 bases and J by 3 bases, with 16 bases between. The CDR3 consists of 17 residues. Germline CDR1 reads MNHEY; CDR2 reads SMNVEV (reference sequence). CDR3 residues: CASSSHAANFYNSPLHF. In nucleotides, the CDR3 is TGTGCCAGCAGTTCCCATGCCGCCAACTTCTATAATTCACCCCTCCACTTT.

The rearrangement uses TRBV11-2 and TRBJ2-1; 14 bases align to TRBD2. Germline V gene lookup returns CDR1 SGHAT and CDR2 FQNNGV. CDR3 length: 16 residues. V was clipped by 4 bases and J by 4 bases; unmatched bases: 3. The CDR3 DNA reads as TGTGCCAGCAGCTCGGGACTAGCGGGAGCATACAATGAGCAGTTCTTC. Protein product: CASSSGLAGAYNEQFF. Supplemented by reference TRBV11-2 and TRBJ2-1, the full variable domain reads EAGVAQSPRYKIIEKRQSVAFWCNPISGHATLYWYQQILGQGPKLLIQFQNNGVVDDSQLPKDRFSAERLKGVDSTLKIQPAKLEDSAVYLCASSSGLAGAYNEQFFGPGTRLTVL.

This chain links TRBV29-1 with TRBJ1-1; D is unclear. The germline V gene has CDR1 SQVTM and CDR2 ANQGSEA. V was pared by 7 bases and J by 4 bases, with 7 bases between. The CDR3 extends over 10 amino acids. CDR3 in DNA: TGCAGCGGGCGGAGCACTGAAGCTTTCTTT. Translating gives CSGRSTEAFF.

The chain is built from TRBV4-2 and TRBJ2-5, with TRBD2 identical over 10 bases. Germline assignment: CDR1 LGHNA and CDR2 YNFKEQ. V was clipped by 0 bases and J by 5 bases; unmatched bases: 6. CDR3 length equals 16 residues. CDR3 in amino acids: CASSQDDSGRRETQYF. CDR3 coding DNA: TGTGCCAGCAGCCAAGATGATAGCGGGAGGAGGGAGACCCAGTACTTC.

This chain joins TRBV28 and TRBJ2-3, with D unresolved. There are 12 residues in the CDR3. V lost 4 bases and J lost 4, with 6 bases in between. Germline values: CDR1 MDHEN, CDR2 SYDVKM. The CDR3 spells CASSSISDTQYF. The CDR3 DNA follows: TGTGCCAGCAGTTCCATTTCAGATACGCAGTATTTT.

A few counts support this clone. V and J are TRBV30 and TRBJ1-6, with D possibly TRBD1 on 5 matching bases. Germline V gives CDR1 GTSNPN, CDR2 SVGIG (reference sequence). The ends were cut back, 0 bases at V and 7 bases at J, with 13 bases in the middle. The CDR3 loop spans 15 amino acids. Here the CDR3 DNA reads TGTGCCTGGAGTGTTGTTGCAGGGATCAATTCACCCCTCCACTTT. This translates into CAWSVVAGINSPLHF.

V is TRBV6-2 or TRBV6-3 and J is TRBJ2-1; a weak D match, TRBD2 (5 bases). The CDR3 is 13 residues long. The germline V and J ends were trimmed by 2 bases and 15 bases, with 17 bases remaining between them. The germline CDR1 and CDR2 sequences are MNHEY and SVGEGT. CDR3 DNA: TGTGCCAGCAGTTACATTGTCGGGAATCTACGGTTCTTC. Protein sequence: CASSYIVGNLRFF.

At least ten counts were recorded for this clone. The genes are TRBV12-5 and TRBJ2-2; 8 bases are a match to TRBD2. This CDR3 has 15 residues. The germline gives CDR1 LGHNT, CDR2 FRNRAP. V trimming: 6 bases; J trimming: 3 bases; junction bases outside the gene matches: 6. The CDR3 bases are TGTGCTAGTGGCCTTACTAGCGGATACACCGGGGAGCTGTTTTTT. This translates into CASGLTSGYTGELFF.

This rearrangement joins TRBV5-4 to TRBJ1-2, with TRBD1 as a possible D gene (5 bases). V lost 2 bases, J lost 10 bases, and 12 bases lay in between. The CDR3 contains 12 residues. Germline V lookup: CDR1 SGHNT, CDR2 YYREEE (reference sequence). CDR3 amino acids: CASSFVGTTYTF. For the CDR3, the DNA is TGTGCCAGCAGCTTCGTGGGGACTACCTACACCTTC.

The chain is built from TRBV27 and TRBJ2-1, with D possibly being TRBD1 (6 bases). The V end lost 4 bases, the J end lost 2 bases, and 15 bases lay between the germline ends. Per germline, CDR1 MNHEY and CDR2 SMNVEV (reference sequence). CDR3 length: 16 residues. CDR3 in amino acids: CASSSPAGATYNEQFF. The CDR3 nucleotides are TGTGCCAGCAGTTCCCCCGCAGGGGCGACCTACAATGAGCAGTTCTTC.

This sequence joins TRBV11-2 and TRBJ2-6; possibly TRBD1 for D (6 bases). Germline CDR1 reads SGHAT; CDR2 reads FQNNGV. V gave up 3 bases and J gave up 2 bases, with 20 bases separating them. This CDR3 is 19 amino acids long. This chain's CDR3 is CASSLFGGSRGPGANVLTF. The CDR3 bases are TGTGCCAGCAGCTTGTTTGGGGGCAGCAGGGGCCCTGGGGCCAACGTCCTGACTTTC.

This chain links TRBV5-6 with TRBJ2-3, with 10 bases aligning to TRBD1. The ends lost 4 bases at V and 4 bases at J; junction bases unmatched: 9. Germline V gene data show CDR1 as SGHDT and CDR2 as YYEEEE. CDR3 length: 16 residues. Here the CDR3 reads CASSEGTGVGADTQYF. DNA of the CDR3: TGTGCCAGCAGCGAAGGGACAGGGGTGGGCGCAGATACGCAGTATTTT.

The chain couples TRBV7-3 to TRBJ2-7; 10 bases map to TRBD2. The CDR3 extends over 14 amino acids. The trim removed 5 bases at V and 6 bases at J, leaving 7 bases unmatched. The V gene's germline CDR1 is SGHTA and CDR2 FQGTGA. DNA of the CDR3: TGTGCCAGCAGCCCCAGCGGGAGGGCCTCCGAGCAGTACTTC. It is translated as CASSPSGRASEQYF.